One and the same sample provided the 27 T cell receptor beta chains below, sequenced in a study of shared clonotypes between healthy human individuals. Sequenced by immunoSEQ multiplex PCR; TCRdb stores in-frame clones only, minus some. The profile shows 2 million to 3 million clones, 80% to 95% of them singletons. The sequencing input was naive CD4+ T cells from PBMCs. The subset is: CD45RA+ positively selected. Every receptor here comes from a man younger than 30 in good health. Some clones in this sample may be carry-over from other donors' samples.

CDR3 bases: TGTGCCAGCAGCGGGGAAACAGGGTACGGCTACACCTTC. It yields the protein CASSGETGYGYTF. V usage is TRBV5-4 and J usage is TRBJ1-2; the D gene is possibly TRBD1 (6 bases). There are 13 residues in the CDR3. Germline V gives CDR1 SGHNT, CDR2 YYREEE (reference sequence). Trimming removed 4 bases at V and 8 bases at J, with 15 bases between. The complete variable domain, with remaining parts taken from reference TRBV5-4 and TRBJ1-2, reads ETGVTQSPTHLIKTRGQQVTLRCSSQSGHNTVSWYQQALGQGPQFIFQYYREEENGRGNFPPRFSGLQFPNYSSELNVNALELDDSALYLCASSGETGYGYTFGSGTRLTVV.

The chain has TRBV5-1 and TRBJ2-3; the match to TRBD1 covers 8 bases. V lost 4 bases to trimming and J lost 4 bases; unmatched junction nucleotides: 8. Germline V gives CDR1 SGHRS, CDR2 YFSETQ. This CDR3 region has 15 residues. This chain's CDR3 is CASSPGQGGSDTQYF. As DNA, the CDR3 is TGCGCCAGCAGCCCCGGACAGGGTGGATCAGATACGCAGTATTTT. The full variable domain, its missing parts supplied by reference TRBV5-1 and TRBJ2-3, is KAGVTQTPRYLIKTRGQQVTLSCSPISGHRSVSWYQQTPGQGLQFLFEYFSETQRNKGNFPGRFSGRQFSNSRSEMNVSTLELGDSALYLCASSPGQGGSDTQYFGPGTRLTVL.

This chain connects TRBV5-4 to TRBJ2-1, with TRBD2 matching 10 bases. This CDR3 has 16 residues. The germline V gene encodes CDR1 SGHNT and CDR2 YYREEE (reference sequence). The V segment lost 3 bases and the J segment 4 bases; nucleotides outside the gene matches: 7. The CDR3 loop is CASSSPSGSRYNEQFF. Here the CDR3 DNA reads TGTGCCAGCAGCTCCCCTAGCGGGAGTCGGTACAATGAGCAGTTCTTC.

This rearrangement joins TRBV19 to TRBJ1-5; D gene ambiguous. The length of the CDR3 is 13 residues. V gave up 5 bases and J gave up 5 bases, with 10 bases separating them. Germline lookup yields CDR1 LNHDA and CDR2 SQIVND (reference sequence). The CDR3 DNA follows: TGTGCCAGTAGTGCCCAGATTTATCAGCCCCAGCATTTT. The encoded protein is CASSAQIYQPQHF.

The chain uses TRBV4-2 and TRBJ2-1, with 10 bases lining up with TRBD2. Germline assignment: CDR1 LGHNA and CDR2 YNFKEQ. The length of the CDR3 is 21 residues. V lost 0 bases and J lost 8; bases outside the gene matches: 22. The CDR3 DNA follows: TGTGCCAGCAGCCAAGATAGTCTGGCGTTGCGGACTAGCGGTATGGGGGATGAGCAGTTCTTC. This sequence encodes CASSQDSLALRTSGMGDEQFF.

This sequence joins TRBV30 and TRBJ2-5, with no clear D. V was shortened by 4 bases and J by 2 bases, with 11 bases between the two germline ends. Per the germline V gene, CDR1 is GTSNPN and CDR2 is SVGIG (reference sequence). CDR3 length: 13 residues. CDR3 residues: CAWNLQRQETQYF. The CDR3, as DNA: TGTGCCTGGAACTTGCAGCGACAAGAGACCCAGTACTTC.

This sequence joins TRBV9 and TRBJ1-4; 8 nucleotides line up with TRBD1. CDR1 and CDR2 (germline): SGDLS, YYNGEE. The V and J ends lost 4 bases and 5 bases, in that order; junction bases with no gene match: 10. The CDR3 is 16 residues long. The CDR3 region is CASSPRQGLGNEKLFF. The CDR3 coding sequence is TGTGCCAGCAGCCCAAGACAGGGGTTGGGGAATGAAAAACTGTTTTTT. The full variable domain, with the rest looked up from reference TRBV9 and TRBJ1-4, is DSGVTQTPKHLITATGQRVTLRCSPRSGDLSVYWYQQSLDQGLQFLIQYYNGEERAKGNILERFSAQQFPDLHSELNLSSLELGDSALYFCASSPRQGLGNEKLFFGSGTQLSVL.

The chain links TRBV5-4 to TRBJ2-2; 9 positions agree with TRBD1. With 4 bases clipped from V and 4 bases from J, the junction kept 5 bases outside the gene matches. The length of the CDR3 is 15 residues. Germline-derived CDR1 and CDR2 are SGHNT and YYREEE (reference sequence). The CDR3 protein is CASSAGTGTTGELFF. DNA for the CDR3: TGTGCCAGCAGCGCCGGGACAGGGACCACCGGGGAGCTGTTTTTT.

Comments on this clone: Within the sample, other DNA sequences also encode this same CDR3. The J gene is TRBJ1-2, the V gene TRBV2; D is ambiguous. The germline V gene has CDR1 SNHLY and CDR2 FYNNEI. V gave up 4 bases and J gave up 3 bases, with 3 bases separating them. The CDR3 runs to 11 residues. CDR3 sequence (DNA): TGTGCCAGCAGTGGGGACTATGGCTACACCTTC. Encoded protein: CASSGDYGYTF.

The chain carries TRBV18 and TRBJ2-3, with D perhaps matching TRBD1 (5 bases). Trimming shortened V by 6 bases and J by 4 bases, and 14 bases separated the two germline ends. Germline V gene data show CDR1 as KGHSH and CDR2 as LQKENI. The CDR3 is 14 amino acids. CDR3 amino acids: CASSPGSTPDTQYF. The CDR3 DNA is TGTGCCAGCTCCCCAGGGTCGACTCCAGATACGCAGTATTTT.

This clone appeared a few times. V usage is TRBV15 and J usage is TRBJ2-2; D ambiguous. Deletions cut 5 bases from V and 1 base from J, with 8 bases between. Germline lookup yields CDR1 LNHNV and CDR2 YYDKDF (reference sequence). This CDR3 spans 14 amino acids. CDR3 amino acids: CATSYRQNTGELFF. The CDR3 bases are TGTGCCACCAGCTATCGACAGAACACCGGGGAGCTGTTTTTT.

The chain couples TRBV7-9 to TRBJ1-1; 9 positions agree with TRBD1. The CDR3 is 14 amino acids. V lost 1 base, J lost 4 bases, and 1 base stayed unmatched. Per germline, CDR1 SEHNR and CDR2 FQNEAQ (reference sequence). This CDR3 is CASSLVTGGTEAFF. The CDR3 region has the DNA TGTGCCAGCAGCTTAGTGACAGGGGGCACTGAAGCTTTCTTT.

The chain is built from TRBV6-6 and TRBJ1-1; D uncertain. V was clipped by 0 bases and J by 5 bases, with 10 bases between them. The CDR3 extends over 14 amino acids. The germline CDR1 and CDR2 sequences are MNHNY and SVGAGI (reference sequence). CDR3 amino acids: CASSYSSPKTEAFF. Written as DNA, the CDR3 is TGTGCCAGCAGTTACTCTTCCCCGAAGACTGAAGCTTTCTTT.

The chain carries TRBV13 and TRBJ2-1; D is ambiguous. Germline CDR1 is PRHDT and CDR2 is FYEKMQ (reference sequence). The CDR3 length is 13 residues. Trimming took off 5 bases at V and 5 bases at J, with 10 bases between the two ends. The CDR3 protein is CASSAPYDNEQFF. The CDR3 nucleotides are TGTGCCAGCAGCGCCCCCTACGACAATGAGCAGTTCTTC.

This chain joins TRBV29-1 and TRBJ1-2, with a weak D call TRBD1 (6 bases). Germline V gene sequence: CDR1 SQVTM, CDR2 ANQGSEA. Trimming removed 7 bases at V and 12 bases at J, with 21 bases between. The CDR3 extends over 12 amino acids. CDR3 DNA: TGCAGCGGGAGCGACTCCTTCGGGGGCCACACCTTC. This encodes CSGSDSFGGHTF.

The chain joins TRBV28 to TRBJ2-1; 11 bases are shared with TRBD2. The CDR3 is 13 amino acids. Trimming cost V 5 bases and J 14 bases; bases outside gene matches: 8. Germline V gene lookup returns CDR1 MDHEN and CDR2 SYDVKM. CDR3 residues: CASSPRLAGWEFF. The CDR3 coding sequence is TGTGCCAGCAGTCCCCGACTAGCGGGATGGGAGTTCTTC.

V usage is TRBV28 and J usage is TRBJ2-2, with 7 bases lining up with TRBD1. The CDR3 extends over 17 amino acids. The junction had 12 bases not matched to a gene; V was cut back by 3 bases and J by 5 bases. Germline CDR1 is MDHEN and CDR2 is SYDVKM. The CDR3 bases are TGTGCCAGCAGTTTGGAAAGGTGGGGACAGACTACCGGGGAGCTGTTTTTT. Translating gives CASSLERWGQTTGELFF.

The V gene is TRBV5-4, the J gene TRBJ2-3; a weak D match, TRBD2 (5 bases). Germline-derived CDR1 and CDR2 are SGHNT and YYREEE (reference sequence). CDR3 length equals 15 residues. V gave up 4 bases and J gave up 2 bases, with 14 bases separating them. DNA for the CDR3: TGTGCCAGCAGCACCAAGAGGGTACTCACAGATACGCAGTATTTT. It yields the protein CASSTKRVLTDTQYF.

In DNA, the CDR3 is TGTGCCAGCAGTTTATCGTACGATCAGCCCCAGCATTTT. This sequence encodes CASSLSYDQPQHF. This chain uses TRBV27 with TRBJ1-5; D is ambiguous. With 0 bases removed from V and 5 bases from J, the gap between germline ends came to 5 bases. Germline values: CDR1 MNHEY, CDR2 SMNVEV (reference sequence). This CDR3 has 13 residues.

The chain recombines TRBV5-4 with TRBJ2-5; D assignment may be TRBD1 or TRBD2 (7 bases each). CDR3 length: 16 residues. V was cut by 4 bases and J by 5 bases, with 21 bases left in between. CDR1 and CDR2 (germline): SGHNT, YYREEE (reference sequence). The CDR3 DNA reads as TGTGCCAGCAGCCAAGGGGGCGGGGGTTCCGGGGAGACCCAGTACTTC. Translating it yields CASSQGGGGSGETQYF.

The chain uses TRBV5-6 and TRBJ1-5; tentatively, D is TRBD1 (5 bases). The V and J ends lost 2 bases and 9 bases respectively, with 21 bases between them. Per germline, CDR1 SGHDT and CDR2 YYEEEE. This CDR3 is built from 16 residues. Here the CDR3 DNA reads TGTGCCAGCAGCTTTGGTGGGGGTACCCCTATTTGGCCCCAGCATTTT. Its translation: CASSFGGGTPIWPQHF.

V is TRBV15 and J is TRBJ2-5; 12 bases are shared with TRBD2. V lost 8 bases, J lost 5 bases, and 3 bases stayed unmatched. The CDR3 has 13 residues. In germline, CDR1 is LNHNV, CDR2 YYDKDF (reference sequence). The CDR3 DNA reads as TGTGCCACCCTGACTAGCGGGAGTGAGACCCAGTACTTC. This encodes CATLTSGSETQYF.

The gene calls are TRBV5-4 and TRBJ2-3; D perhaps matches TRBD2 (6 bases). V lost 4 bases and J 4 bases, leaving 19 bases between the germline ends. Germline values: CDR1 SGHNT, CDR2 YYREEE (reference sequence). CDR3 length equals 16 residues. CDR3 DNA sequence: TGTGCCAGCAGCCTGCCGGGACCGGGAGAGGCAGATACGCAGTATTTT. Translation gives CASSLPGPGEADTQYF.

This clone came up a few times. The CDR3 loop is CASSYSGKTEAFF. CDR3 bases: TGTGCCAGCAGTTACTCAGGGAAGACTGAAGCTTTCTTT. The chain links TRBV6-5 to TRBJ1-1, with D unresolved. CDR1 and CDR2 from the germline V gene are MNHEY and SVGAGI. The CDR3 sequence is 13 residues long. Between the trimmed V and J ends, which lost 0 bases and 5 bases, there was a span of 7 bases.

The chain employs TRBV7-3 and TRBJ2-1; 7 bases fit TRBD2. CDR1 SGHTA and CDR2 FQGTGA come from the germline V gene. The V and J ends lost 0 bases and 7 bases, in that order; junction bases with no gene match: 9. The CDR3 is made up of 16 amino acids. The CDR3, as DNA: TGTGCCAGCAGCTTAACTAGGACTAGATCTCTTAATGAGCAGTTCTTC. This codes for CASSLTRTRSLNEQFF.

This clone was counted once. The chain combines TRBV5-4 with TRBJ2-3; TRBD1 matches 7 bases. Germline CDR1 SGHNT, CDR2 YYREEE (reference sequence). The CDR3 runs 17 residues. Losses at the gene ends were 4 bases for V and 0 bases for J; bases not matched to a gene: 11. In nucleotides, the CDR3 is TGTGCCAGCAGCCAGCCGGACAGGCACCTTAGCACAGATACGCAGTATTTT. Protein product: CASSQPDRHLSTDTQYF.

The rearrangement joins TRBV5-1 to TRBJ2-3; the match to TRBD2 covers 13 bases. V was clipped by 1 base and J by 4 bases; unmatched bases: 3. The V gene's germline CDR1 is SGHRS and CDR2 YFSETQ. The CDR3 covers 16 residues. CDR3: CASSLPLAGGSDTQYF. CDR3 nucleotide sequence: TGCGCCAGCAGCTTGCCACTAGCGGGAGGGTCAGATACGCAGTATTTT.